The clone carrying this T cell receptor (beta chain) showed up just once. Assay used: immunoSEQ multiplex PCR; TCRdb lists only in-frame clones, some missing. Of some 430,000 clones listed, 90% are singletons. Participants spanned ages roughly 18 to 90 years and resided in about two dozen US areas. Among Cohort 3 donors, those recovered had two negative PCRs, clearance, or symptom resolution. The sample belongs to a study of blood T cell repertoires in COVID-19. The CDR3 runs to 15 residues. J gave up 4 bases and V 3 bases, and 4 bases lay outside the gene matches. CDR1 is SQVTM, CDR2 ANQGSEA, per germline.

Sequenced sample: PBMCs or T cells enriched from blood (not recorded which). The rearrangement joins TRBV29-1 to TRBJ1-5; 12 bases fit TRBD1. The TCR was taken from a man between 18 and 29 years old who had recovered from COVID-19. The chain's CDR3 is CSVELGQGANQPQHF. The CDR3 DNA sequence: TGCAGCGTTGAGTTGGGACAGGGGGCTAATCAGCCCCAGCATTTT.